This T cell receptor (beta chain) is drawn from a study of blood T cells in healthy people across ages. This clonotype showed up many times. Antigen: not known. The V segment lost 7 bases and the J segment 8 bases; nucleotides outside the gene matches: 8. CDR1 is SGHRS, CDR2 YFSETQ, per germline. This CDR3 has 13 amino acids. Through a sample-barcoded 5' primer and a J-beta primer mix, a second PCR was run for about 6 to 11 cycles. Each cDNA was tagged by a template-switch adaptor containing 12 random nucleotides. Using its own MiXCR run on the 5' RACE reads, TCRdb lists one record per CDR3 protein. The sample has about 800,000 distinct CDR3 sequences, 46% seen once. Findings of the study overall: Observed TCR beta diversity showed a strong correlation with the percentage of naive T cells as measured by flow cytometry. Donors of long life had a larger count of naive CD4+ cells and greater diversity than aged donors.

The rearrangement joins TRBV5-1 to TRBJ2-1; 8 bases agree with TRBD1. The sequencing sample was made of blood. This TCR was sampled from an older man in good health. This CDR3 is CASFPGGGDEQFF. The CDR3 coding sequence is TGCGCCAGCTTCCCAGGGGGCGGAGATGAGCAGTTCTTC.